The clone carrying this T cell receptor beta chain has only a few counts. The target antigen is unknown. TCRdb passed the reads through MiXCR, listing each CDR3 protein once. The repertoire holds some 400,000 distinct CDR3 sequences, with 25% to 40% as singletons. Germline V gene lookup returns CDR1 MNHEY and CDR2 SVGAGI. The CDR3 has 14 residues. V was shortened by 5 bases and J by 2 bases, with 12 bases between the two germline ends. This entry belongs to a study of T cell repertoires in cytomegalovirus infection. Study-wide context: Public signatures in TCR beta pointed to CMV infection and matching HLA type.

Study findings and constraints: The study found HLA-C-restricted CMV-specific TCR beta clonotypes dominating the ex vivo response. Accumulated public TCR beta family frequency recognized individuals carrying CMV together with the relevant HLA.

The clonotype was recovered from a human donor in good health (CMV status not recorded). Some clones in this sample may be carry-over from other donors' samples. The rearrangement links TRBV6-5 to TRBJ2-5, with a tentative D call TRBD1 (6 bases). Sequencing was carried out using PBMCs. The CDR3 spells CASSPQQGQETQYF. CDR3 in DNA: TGTGCCAGCAGTCCCCAACAGGGACAAGAGACCCAGTACTTC.